A selection of T cell receptor beta chains follows, all from one sample in a study of T cells after posttransplantation cyclophosphamide. Sequencing was performed with immunoSEQ multiplex PCR; in TCRdb, only in-frame clones are kept and a portion is missing. Among about 6,400 clones listed, roughly four fifths were seen once. Here the sequenced sample was PBMCs, taken 1,400 to 1,500 days after allogeneic stem cell transplant with posttransplant cyclophosphamide. The receptors originated from a male patient aged 30 to 39 who received an allogeneic stem cell transplant from a related donor, was CMV-positive, and had acute GVHD only. Among the T cells, some may be from the graft donor. CDR3s include the opening cysteine and the closing phenylalanine or tryptophan. A D gene is named only where the DNA matches it firmly. Clone size is given for some rows only: seen once, a few or many times, or a class if the clone is expanded.

>few|-|TRBV5-1|TRBJ1-2
TGCGCCAGCAGCTTCTGGCAGGGTTTAAATGACGATGGCTACACCTTC
CASSFWQGLNDDGYTF
>once|-|TRBV7-5|TRBJ2-6
TGTGCCAGAAGCCCGGAGGAGCGCTCTGGGGCCAACGTCCTGACTTTC
CARSPEERSGANVLTF
>-|TRBD1|TRBV5-1|TRBJ1-2
TGCGCCAGCAGCTTGGAATCTAGGACAGGGGATGGCTACACCTTC
CASSLESRTGDGYTF
>few|-|TRBV19|TRBJ1-5
TGTGCCAGTAGTATTTACTCGACAGGCAGCAATCAGCCCCAGCATTTT
CASSIYSTGSNQPQHF
>-|TRBD1|TRBV30|TRBJ1-2
TGTGCCTGGAGAGGCAGGGGGTATAGCTATGGCTACACCTTC
CAWRGRGYSYGYTF
>-|-|TRBV5-5|TRBJ2-5
TGTGCCAGCAGCCACTACTCCCGGGGAGAGACCCAGTACTTC
CASSHYSRGETQYF
>-|-|TRBV10-3|TRBJ1-2
TGTGCCATCAGTGAGTCCAGCTATGGCTACACCTTC
CAISESSYGYTF
>-|-|TRBV6-5|TRBJ1-1
TGTGCCAGCAGTCGAAACAAGAACACTGAAGCTTTCTTT
CASSRNKNTEAFF
>-|-|TRBV25-1|TRBJ1-2
TGTGCCAGCAGTGAATGGGGGGGGAGGCGCGATGGCTACACCTTC
CASSEWGGRRDGYTF
>-|-|TRBV15|TRBJ1-4
TGTGCCACCAGCTTCCGGTCAGGGAGGGAAAAACTGTTTTTT
CATSFRSGREKLFF
>-|-|TRBV18|TRBJ1-2
TGTGCCAGCTCACCCAGCAATCAGGACTATGGCTACACCTTC
CASSPSNQDYGYTF
>-|-|TRBV5-1|TRBJ1-6
TGCGCCAGCAGCTTTGATGGGAGAAACTATAATTCACCCCTCCACTTT
CASSFDGRNYNSPLHF
>-|TRBD1|TRBV9|TRBJ2-7
TGTGCCAGCAGCGTAGCTGGACAGGGAGTCTACGAGCAGTACTTC
CASSVAGQGVYEQYF
>-|-|TRBV18|TRBJ2-5
TGTGCCAGCTCACCAGAGGGTGGGACCCAGTACTTC
CASSPEGGTQYF
>-|-|TRBV9|TRBJ1-6
TGTGCCAGCAGCGCCGCCGGGGGGCCTAAGAATTCACCCCTCCACTTT
CASSAAGGPKNSPLHF
>-|TRBD1|TRBV19|TRBJ2-5
TGTGCCAGTAGTCCCCTCCCGGGACAGGGAATTGAGACCCAGTACTTC
CASSPLPGQGIETQYF
>few|-|TRBV6-5|TRBJ1-3
TGTGCCAGCAGTTACTCGAACAGCGGAAACACCATATATTTT
CASSYSNSGNTIYF
>-|-|TRBV7-8|TRBJ2-3
TGTGCCAGCAGCCAAGGGGTTGGCACAGATACGCAGTATTTT
CASSQGVGTDTQYF
>-|TRBD2|TRBV10-1|TRBJ2-7
TGCGCCAGCAGTGAGAGGGGTAAGCGGGGGATCTACGAGCAGTACTTC
CASSERGKRGIYEQYF
>few|-|TRBV10-3|TRBJ2-7
TGTGCCACCCGGGGGACAGCCCAGGCAGAGCAGTACTTC
CATRGTAQAEQYF
>-|TRBD2|TRBV9|TRBJ2-1
TGTGCCAGCAGGCTGGGACTAGCGGGGGATGAGCAGTTCTTC
CASRLGLAGDEQFF
>-|-|TRBV5-1|TRBJ2-7
TGCGCCAGCAGCTTGGACGGGGCCGTAGGGGGCTACGAGCAGTACTTC
CASSLDGAVGGYEQYF
>-|-|TRBV19|TRBJ1-6
TGTGCCAGTGGGAACAGGGCGTCCTATAATTCACCCCTCCACTTT
CASGNRASYNSPLHF
>-|-|TRBV9|TRBJ1-3
TGTGCCAGCAGCGTAGGGGGAGGATTCCCTCTGAGAAACACCATATATTTT
CASSVGGGFPLRNTIYF
>few|-|TRBV19|TRBJ2-2
TGTGCCAGTAGTTTCGGGCAGGGCGACACCGGGGAGCTGTTTTTT
CASSFGQGDTGELFF
>-|-|TRBV7-9|TRBJ2-1
TGTGCCAGCAGCTTAGGATTGACAGTTAAATCCTACAATGAGCAGTTCTTC
CASSLGLTVKSYNEQFF
>few|TRBD1|TRBV5-4|TRBJ2-7
TGTGCCAGCAGAAAACCACCGGGACAGGGGGACGAGCAGTACTTC
CASRKPPGQGDEQYF
>-|-|TRBV30|TRBJ1-5
TGTGCCTGGAGTGTAAGAGGCCAGCCCCAGCATTTT
CAWSVRGQPQHF
>-|-|TRBV7-2|TRBJ1-6
TGTGCCAGCAGCCTAGCGGGGGGCTATAATTCACCCCTCCACTTT
CASSLAGGYNSPLHF
>-|-|TRBV7-9|TRBJ1-2
TGTGCCAGCAGCCCAGATAAGTGGGGCTACACCTTC
CASSPDKWGYTF
>-|-|TRBV27|TRBJ1-1
TGTGCCAGCCACACAGGGACCGCTGAAGCTTTCTTT
CASHTGTAEAFF
>-|TRBD2|TRBV5-1|TRBJ2-3
TGCGCCAGCAGCTTCGAGGGGCGGGGGAACACAGATACGCAGTATTTT
CASSFEGRGNTDTQYF
>-|-|TRBV21-1|TRBJ2-7
TGTGCCAGCAGCAAAGGAAAGGGGCAGAAGTCGTACGAGCAGTACTTC
CASSKGKGQKSYEQYF
>few|TRBD1|TRBV5-1|TRBJ1-1
TGCGCCAGCAGCCTTAGGACAGGGAGGATGAACACTGAAGCTTTCTTT
CASSLRTGRMNTEAFF
>-|TRBD1|TRBV5-1|TRBJ2-3
TGCGCCAGCAGCATAAGGGCAGGGGGCGCTTCAGATACGCAGTATTTT
CASSIRAGGASDTQYF
>few|-|TRBV19|TRBJ2-2
TGTGCCAGTAGTATTATTGTAACCGGGGAGCTGTTTTTT
CASSIIVTGELFF
>-|-|TRBV19|TRBJ2-1
TGTGCCAGTAGTATACGAGGGATCTACAATGAGCAGTTCTTC
CASSIRGIYNEQFF
>once|-|TRBV28|TRBJ1-2
TGTGCCAGCAGGGAGGCTAGCAAGGGCTATGGCTACACCTTC
CASREASKGYGYTF
>-|TRBD2|TRBV6-6|TRBJ2-1
TGTGCCAGCAGTTACTCGGCTAGCGGGGTGGGTGGTGAGCAGTTCTTC
CASSYSASGVGGEQFF
>once|-|TRBV13|TRBJ2-7
TGTGCCAGCAGCCCCCTGGGGGGACCATACGAGCAGTACTTC
CASSPLGGPYEQYF
>-|-|TRBV5-1|TRBJ2-5
TGCGCCAGCAGCTTGGGCAGTTGGGAGACCCAGTACTTC
CASSLGSWETQYF